One and the same sample provided the 20 T cell receptor beta chains below, sequenced in a study of blood T cells in healthy people across ages (dated by TCRdb to the mid-2010s). Library creation used 5' RACE. TCRdb records Illumina HiSeq 2500 as the sequencer. A second PCR of 7 to 11 cycles was run with a J-beta primer mix and a sample-barcoded 5' primer. TCRdb ran its own pipeline on the public reads, namely fastp trimming at Q25 and MiXCR clone calling, and kept in-frame beta chains. Every distinct CDR3 protein forms one entry, paired with its most common genes and DNA. This sample is represented by over a million distinct CDR3 sequences; 45% to 70% of them were singletons. 6.5% to 8.5% of the sample is in the top ten clones. Sequencing was carried out using blood. These receptors were collected from a man aged 18 to 30 in good health.

The sample holds a few counts of this clonotype. The rearrangement uses TRBV7-2 and TRBJ2-7; a weak D match, TRBD1 (7 bases). V shed 5 bases and J shed 1 base, with 15 bases lying between them. The CDR3 covers 15 residues. Germline lookup yields CDR1 SGHTA and CDR2 FQGNSA. The CDR3 is CASSRATGTSYEQYF. The CDR3 nucleotides are TGTGCCAGCAGCCGAGCGACAGGGACTTCCTACGAGCAGTACTTC.

This clonotype was seen only a few times. The chain couples TRBV4-3 to TRBJ2-3; 7 bases map to TRBD2. Germline values: CDR1 LGHNA, CDR2 YSLEER. This CDR3 contains 13 residues. The junction had 4 bases not matched to a gene; V was cut back by 0 bases and J by 10 bases. The CDR3 here is CASSQERRGSQYF. The CDR3 region has the DNA TGCGCCAGCAGCCAAGAAAGGCGGGGGTCGCAGTATTTT.

This chain joins TRBV13 and TRBJ1-2, with D unresolved. The CDR3 loop spans 15 amino acids. V was trimmed by 5 bases and J by 5 bases, leaving 18 bases between them. CDR1 PRHDT and CDR2 FYEKMQ come from the germline V gene (reference sequence). CDR3 coding DNA: TGTGCCAGCAGCCGAGGAGGGAAGGAAGGATATGGCTACACCTTC. Protein product: CASSRGGKEGYGYTF.

This sequence joins TRBV5-1 and TRBJ2-5; D may be TRBD2 (6 bases). This CDR3 has 13 residues. Germline CDR1 and CDR2: SGHRS and YFSETQ. The germline V and J ends were trimmed by 4 bases and 11 bases, with 18 bases remaining between them. The CDR3 coding sequence is TGCGCCAGCAGCGTGGCCGAAAGTCGGGAGCAGTACTTC. This encodes CASSVAESREQYF. Supplemented by reference TRBV5-1 and TRBJ2-5, the full variable domain reads KAGVTQTPRYLIKTRGQQVTLSCSPISGHRSVSWYQQTPGQGLQFLFEYFSETQRNKGNFPGRFSGRQFSNSRSEMNVSTLELGDSALYLCASSVAESREQYFGPGTRLLVL.

This clonotype was observed once. The gene calls are TRBV2 and TRBJ2-3, with 12 positions matching TRBD2. There are 16 residues in the CDR3. In germline, CDR1 is SNHLY, CDR2 FYNNEI. With 4 bases clipped from V and 4 bases from J, the junction kept 6 bases outside the gene matches. CDR3 in amino acids: CASSALAGGSADTQYF. As DNA, the CDR3 is TGTGCCAGCAGTGCCCTAGCGGGGGGGTCGGCAGATACGCAGTATTTT.

The chain uses TRBV28 and TRBJ2-1, with 9 positions matching TRBD2. The germline CDR1 and CDR2 sequences are MDHEN and SYDVKM. The CDR3 sequence is 14 residues long. With 5 bases clipped from V and 5 bases from J, the junction kept 4 bases outside the gene matches. The CDR3 DNA follows: TGTGCCAGCAGTGCAGTAGCGGGGGACAATGAGCAGTTCTTC. The encoded protein is CASSAVAGDNEQFF.

The chain joins TRBV11-2 to TRBJ2-3; 11 bases are shared with TRBD2. The V and J ends lost 3 bases and 6 bases, in that order; junction bases with no gene match: 8. The CDR3 loop spans 16 amino acids. Germline CDR1 is SGHAT and CDR2 is FQNNGV. CDR3 in DNA: TGTGCCAGCAGCTTTAGGGGGACTAGCGGCGAGGATACGCAGTATTTT. It encodes CASSFRGTSGEDTQYF.

This chain links TRBV6-4 with TRBJ2-3; 12 bases agree with TRBD2. The CDR3 runs 16 residues. V gave up 0 bases and J gave up 6 bases; unmatched junction bases: 4. The V gene's germline CDR1 is MRHNA and CDR2 SNTAGT. As DNA, the CDR3 is TGTGCCAGCAGTGACTCGTTCACTAGCGGGGGGGATACGCAGTATTTT. Protein product: CASSDSFTSGGDTQYF.

This sequence joins TRBV10-2 and TRBJ2-7; no clear D. The germline V and J ends were trimmed by 7 bases and 5 bases, with 15 bases remaining between them. Germline assignment: CDR1 WSHSY and CDR2 SAAADI. CDR3 length equals 13 residues. CDR3 region: CASMGGEADEQYF. CDR3 DNA: TGCGCCAGCATGGGCGGTGAGGCGGACGAGCAGTACTTC.

The rearrangement joins TRBV7-6 to TRBJ1-1; D not certain. V dropped 3 bases and J dropped 4 bases, with 12 bases sitting between them. Looked up from germline, CDR1 is SGHVS and CDR2 is FNYEAQ. The CDR3 is 14 residues long. The CDR3: CASSFVVEPTEAFF. The CDR3 DNA reads as TGTGCCAGCAGCTTTGTTGTGGAACCCACTGAAGCTTTCTTT.

The chain combines TRBV27 with TRBJ2-4; D unclear. Germline lookup yields CDR1 MNHEY and CDR2 SMNVEV (reference sequence). The CDR3 totals 12 residues. Deletions cut 6 bases from V and 13 bases from J, with 16 bases between. The CDR3: CASSSSPLEQYF. Written as DNA, the CDR3 is TGTGCCAGCAGCTCATCCCCCCTAGAGCAGTACTTC.

The chain couples TRBV6-1 to TRBJ2-3; the D gene is possibly TRBD2 (5 bases). The J call may be wrong; the DNA end is better matched by TRBJ2-5. The CDR3 has 12 amino acids. Germline CDR1 MNHNS, CDR2 SASEGT. The CDR3 sequence is CASSSRPGTQYF. The CDR3 coding sequence is TGTGCCAGCAGTAGCAGACCGGGAACCCAGTACTTC.

Turning to this clonotype: At one end the junction does not follow the germline gene, possibly because of a read error. The genes are TRBV7-2 and TRBJ2-7; D tentatively reads TRBD1 or TRBD2 (8 bases each). CDR3 length equals 14 residues. Germline CDR1 is SGHTA and CDR2 is FQGNSA. Written as DNA, the CDR3 is TGTGTCAGCAGCGGGGGACAGGCCACCTACGAGCAGTACTTC. Translation gives CVSSGGQATYEQYF.

This clonotype has more than one count but fewer than ten. The chain joins TRBV20-1 to TRBJ2-3, with a tentative D call TRBD2 (5 bases). The CDR3 covers 16 residues. Trimming stripped 2 bases from V and 2 bases from J, with 17 bases between. Germline loops: CDR1 DFQATT, CDR2 SNEGSKA (reference sequence). CDR3 sequence reads: CSARSPWMGDTDTQYF. The CDR3 DNA is TGCAGTGCTAGATCGCCATGGATGGGAGACACAGATACGCAGTATTTT.

In this sample, this clonotype turned up once. The genes are TRBV3-1 and TRBJ2-2; 7 bases align to TRBD1. Germline loops: CDR1 LGHDT, CDR2 YNNKEL (reference sequence). The CDR3 runs to 16 residues. V shed 6 bases, J shed 2 bases, and the junction held 9 bases outside the gene matches. In DNA, the CDR3 is TGTGCCAGCAGTAGTAACAGGGGATTCAACACCGGGGAGCTGTTTTTT. It encodes CASSSNRGFNTGELFF.

This clonotype was observed a few times. V usage is TRBV7-2 and J usage is TRBJ2-3; D gene uncertain. The CDR3 loop spans 11 amino acids. CDR1 and CDR2 (germline): SGHTA, FQGNSA. Trimming shortened V by 7 bases and J by 7 bases, and 9 bases separated the two germline ends. CDR3 coding DNA: TGTGCCAGCACCCCGCTGAATACGCAGTATTTT. Amino acids: CASTPLNTQYF.

In its sample, this clonotype was seen once. Sequence at one end of the junction differs from germline and may be a read error. The rearrangement joins TRBV7-9 to TRBJ2-5, with D possibly called TRBD1 or TRBD2 (6 bases each). Germline V gives CDR1 SEHNR, CDR2 FQNEAQ (reference sequence). CDR3 size: 13 residues. Here the CDR3 reads CAGSSTGLPVGYF. In DNA, the CDR3 is TGTGCCGGCAGCTCGACAGGACTACCAGTTGGGTACTTC.

The rearrangement joins TRBV7-9 to TRBJ1-2, with D maybe TRBD1 (5 bases). V gave up 3 bases and J gave up 1 base, with 9 bases separating them. The CDR3 runs 14 residues. Germline lookup yields CDR1 SEHNR and CDR2 FQNEAQ (reference sequence). The CDR3 sequence: CASSFGADNYGYTF. The CDR3 nucleotides read TGTGCCAGCAGCTTCGGGGCCGATAACTATGGCTACACCTTC.

The gene calls are TRBV4-3 and TRBJ2-7; 7 bases align to TRBD1. The end of the DNA aligns better with TRBJ2-5, so the J call may be wrong. Germline CDR1 reads LGHNA; CDR2 reads YSLEER. The CDR3 is made up of 19 amino acids. CDR3 loop: CASSQVFFRSQGVRETQYF. The CDR3, as DNA: TGCGCCAGCAGCCAAGTATTTTTTCGGTCCCAGGGGGTCAGGGAGACCCAGTACTTC.

This clonotype was observed a few times. This chain connects TRBV25-1 to TRBJ2-1; 9 bases are shared with TRBD2. Germline V gene lookup returns CDR1 MGHDK and CDR2 SYGVNS. Trimming took 2 bases from V and 7 from J; bases not matched to a gene: 9. There are 16 residues in the CDR3. The chain's CDR3 is CASSEHSGGATNEQFF. As DNA, the CDR3 is TGTGCCAGCAGTGAACATAGCGGGGGTGCTACGAATGAGCAGTTCTTC.